Following are 10 T cell receptor beta chains from one sample sequenced in a study of TIL therapy for anti-PD-1-resistant metastatic lung cancer. Indicated time point: pre-treatment sample, taken before nivolumab and TIL therapy. The immunoSEQ assay was v3. Method: immunoSEQ multiplex PCR; TCRdb's copy keeps in-frame clones and lacks some. Counted here are about 52,000 clones, around 80% occurring once; the ten biggest clones make up more than 4.5%. The source was blood, collected at baseline. The receptors stem from a woman aged 30 to 85 with non-small cell lung cancer.

V usage is TRBV5-1 and J usage is TRBJ2-1; D uncertain. The CDR3 sequence is 13 residues long. Germline-derived CDR1 and CDR2 are SGHRS and YFSETQ. Trimming shortened V by 4 bases and J by 7 bases, and 12 bases separated the two germline ends. In nucleotides, the CDR3 is TGCGCCAGCAGCCAGACCCTCTCGAATGAGCAGTTCTTC. Translating it yields CASSQTLSNEQFF.

V gene TRBV4-3 combines with J gene TRBJ2-7; 12 nucleotides line up with TRBD2. The germline CDR1 and CDR2 sequences are LGHNA and YSLEER. Unmatched junction bases numbered 4, after V lost 0 bases and J lost 7 bases. This CDR3 is 15 amino acids long. CDR3 residues: CASSQDLAGGREQYF. CDR3 nucleotides: TGCGCCAGCAGCCAAGATCTAGCGGGGGGGCGAGAGCAGTACTTC.

The V and J genes are TRBV5-1 and TRBJ2-3, with D perhaps matching TRBD1 or TRBD2 (6 bases each). Germline V lookup: CDR1 SGHRS, CDR2 YFSETQ. This CDR3 is 14 amino acids long. Trimming removed 0 bases from V and 3 bases from J, with 8 bases in between. DNA of the CDR3: TGCGCCAGCAGCTTGGAAGGGGGGACAGATACGCAGTATTTT. It is translated as CASSLEGGTDTQYF.

This clone has more than one count but fewer than ten. The rearrangement joins TRBV5-4 to TRBJ1-1, with 7 bases matching TRBD1. Germline trimming cut 5 bases from V and 6 bases from J; bases unmatched to any gene: 7. Per the germline V gene, CDR1 is SGHNT and CDR2 is YYREEE (reference sequence). The CDR3 is 13 residues long. The CDR3 sequence: CASRVQGIPEAFF. DNA of the CDR3: TGTGCCAGCAGGGTACAGGGGATTCCTGAAGCTTTCTTT.

The table lists this clone with a count of one. The chain uses TRBV28 and TRBJ1-1; perhaps TRBD1 as D (5 bases). CDR3 length: 15 residues. V was shortened by 8 bases and J by 1 base, with 17 bases between the two germline ends. Germline V gene lookup returns CDR1 MDHEN and CDR2 SYDVKM. DNA of the CDR3: TGTGCCAGCGGATCATCCGGGACGGCGAACACTGAAGCTTTCTTT. Translation: CASGSSGTANTEAFF.

V and J are TRBV28 and TRBJ1-5, with 10 bases matching TRBD1. Germline CDR1 reads MDHEN; CDR2 reads SYDVKM. The CDR3 has 15 amino acids. V was clipped by 5 bases and J by 6 bases; unmatched bases: 7. The CDR3 nucleotides are TGTGCCAGCAGTACGACAGGGGGCATGGGTCAGCCCCAGCATTTT. Its translation is CASSTTGGMGQPQHF. Full variable domain (outside the CDR3, taken from reference TRBV28 and TRBJ1-5): DVKVTQSSRYLVKRTGEKVFLECVQDMDHENMFWYRQDPGLGLRLIYFSYDVKMKEKGDIPEGYSVSREKKERFSLILESASTNQTSMYLCASSTTGGMGQPQHFGDGTRLSIL.

The chain carries TRBV5-1 and TRBJ2-4; D may correspond to TRBD1 or TRBD2 (5 bases each). Per the germline V gene, CDR1 is SGHRS and CDR2 is YFSETQ. The length of the CDR3 is 14 residues. Trimming pared 3 bases from V and 3 bases from J, leaving 10 bases between. CDR3 loop: CASSWGFDKNIQYF. CDR3 DNA sequence: TGCGCCAGCAGCTGGGGGTTTGACAAAAACATTCAGTACTTC.

V is TRBV5-6 and J is TRBJ1-2; D is unclear. V lost 4 bases, J lost 8 bases, and 21 bases lay in between. Germline CDR1 is SGHDT and CDR2 is YYEEEE. CDR3 size: 15 residues. CDR3 region: CASSLRERVLHGYTF. The CDR3 DNA sequence: TGTGCCAGCAGCCTCCGCGAGAGGGTCCTACACGGCTACACCTTC.

V is TRBV6-1 and J is TRBJ2-7; possibly TRBD2 for D (6 bases). The CDR3 is 13 amino acids. The V and J ends lost 6 bases and 3 bases respectively, with 12 bases between them. CDR1 and CDR2 (germline): MNHNS, SASEGT. CDR3 loop: CASRGGIIYEQYF. The CDR3 coding sequence is TGTGCCAGCAGGGGCGGGATAATCTACGAGCAGTACTTC.

The CDR3 is CASRVGTKEQYF. DNA of the CDR3: TGTGCCAGCAGAGTTGGGACTAAGGAGCAGTACTTC. The V gene is TRBV28, the J gene TRBJ2-7; 7 bases agree with TRBD2. After removal of 6 bases from V and 7 bases from J, the junction contained 6 bases not matched to a gene. There are 12 residues in the CDR3. Germline V gene data show CDR1 as MDHEN and CDR2 as SYDVKM.